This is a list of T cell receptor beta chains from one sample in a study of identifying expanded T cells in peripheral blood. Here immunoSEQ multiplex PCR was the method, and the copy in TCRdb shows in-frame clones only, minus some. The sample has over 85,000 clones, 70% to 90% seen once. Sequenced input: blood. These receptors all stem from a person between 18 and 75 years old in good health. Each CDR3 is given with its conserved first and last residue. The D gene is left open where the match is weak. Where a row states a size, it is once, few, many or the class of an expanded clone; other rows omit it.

CDR3 protein: CASSAGLGAEQETQYF
CDR3 DNA: TGCGCCAGCAGTGCTGGGCTCGGGGCGGAGCAAGAGACCCAGTACTTC
J gene: TRBJ2-5
D gene: NA
V gene: TRBV10-2
clone size: NA

CDR3 protein: CASSAGGQETQYF
CDR3 DNA: TGCGCCAGCAGTGCCGGGGGGCAAGAGACCCAGTACTTC
J gene: TRBJ2-5
D gene: TRBD2
V gene: TRBV10-1
clone size: NA

CDR3 protein: CASSERQGGKLFF
CDR3 DNA: TGTGCCAGCAGTGAGCGACAGGGAGGAAAACTGTTTTTT
J gene: TRBJ1-4
D gene: TRBD1
V gene: TRBV6-5
clone size: NA

CDR3 protein: CASSLTATGREKLFF
CDR3 DNA: TGTGCCAGCAGCTTGACGGCGACAGGGCGTGAAAAACTGTTTTTT
J gene: TRBJ1-4
D gene: TRBD1
V gene: TRBV7-9
clone size: once

CDR3 protein: CAWSVPELAARAKLFF
CDR3 DNA: TGTGCCTGGAGTGTACCTGAGTTGGCCGCCAGGGCAAAACTGTTTTTT
J gene: TRBJ1-4
D gene: NA
V gene: TRBV30
clone size: NA

CDR3 protein: CASSSDPGGVRDYGYTF
CDR3 DNA: TGTGCCAGCAGCTCAGACCCGGGGGGGGTTAGAGACTATGGCTACACCTTC
J gene: TRBJ1-2
D gene: NA
V gene: TRBV5-5
clone size: few

CDR3 protein: CASSVLLQETQYF
CDR3 DNA: TGCGCCAGCAGCGTCCTCCTCCAAGAGACCCAGTACTTC
J gene: TRBJ2-5
D gene: NA
V gene: TRBV4-1
clone size: NA

CDR3 protein: CASSPAAGYNEQFF
CDR3 DNA: TGTGCCAGCTCACCGGCGGCAGGCTACAATGAGCAGTTCTTC
J gene: TRBJ2-1
D gene: NA
V gene: TRBV18
clone size: NA

CDR3 protein: CASSEAVAGATEAFF
CDR3 DNA: TGTGCCAGCAGTGAAGCAGTGGCGGGAGCCACTGAAGCTTTCTTT
J gene: TRBJ1-1
D gene: NA
V gene: TRBV6-1
clone size: once

CDR3 protein: CASSFKRGSAVQETQYF
CDR3 DNA: TGTGCCAGCAGCTTTAAGAGAGGTTCTGCCGTTCAAGAGACCCAGTACTTC
J gene: TRBJ2-5
D gene: NA
V gene: TRBV7-8
clone size: once

CDR3 protein: CASSFKGAHNEQYF
CDR3 DNA: TGTGCCAGCAGCTTCAAGGGGGCACACAACGAGCAGTACTTC
J gene: TRBJ2-7
D gene: TRBD1
V gene: TRBV5-4
clone size: NA

CDR3 protein: CASLGQDYGYTF
CDR3 DNA: TGTGCCAGCCTCGGACAGGACTATGGCTACACCTTC
J gene: TRBJ1-2
D gene: TRBD1
V gene: TRBV6-5
clone size: once

CDR3 protein: CASSLSPGFDYGYTF
CDR3 DNA: TGTGCCAGCAGCTTAAGTCCGGGTTTCGACTATGGCTACACCTTC
J gene: TRBJ1-2
D gene: NA
V gene: TRBV7-2
clone size: NA

CDR3 protein: CASSGKQGATNEKLFF
CDR3 DNA: TGTGCCAGCAGCGGAAAACAGGGGGCCACTAATGAAAAACTGTTTTTT
J gene: TRBJ1-4
D gene: TRBD1
V gene: TRBV7-6
clone size: NA

CDR3 protein: CASSHRRALNEKLFF
CDR3 DNA: TGCGCCAGCAGCCACCGTAGGGCCCTTAATGAAAAACTGTTTTTT
J gene: TRBJ1-4
D gene: NA
V gene: TRBV4-3
clone size: NA

CDR3 protein: CAWADWYSPLHF
CDR3 DNA: TGTGCCTGGGCCGATTGGTATTCACCCCTCCACTTT
J gene: TRBJ1-6
D gene: NA
V gene: TRBV30
clone size: NA

CDR3 protein: CAWSRRTGLNQPQHF
CDR3 DNA: TGTGCCTGGAGTAGGAGGACAGGCTTAAATCAGCCCCAGCATTTT
J gene: TRBJ1-5
D gene: TRBD1
V gene: TRBV30
clone size: few

CDR3 protein: CASSRIPGNTEAFF
CDR3 DNA: TGTGCCAGCAGCAGAATTCCAGGGAACACTGAAGCTTTCTTT
J gene: TRBJ1-1
D gene: NA
V gene: TRBV7-2
clone size: NA

CDR3 protein: CASRGVANTEAFF
CDR3 DNA: TGTGCCAGCAGGGGGGTTGCAAACACTGAAGCTTTCTTT
J gene: TRBJ1-1
D gene: NA
V gene: TRBV27
clone size: NA

CDR3 protein: CASSPGPLEAFF
CDR3 DNA: TGTGCCAGCAGCCCCGGGCCACTTGAAGCTTTCTTT
J gene: TRBJ1-1
D gene: NA
V gene: TRBV7-2
clone size: NA

CDR3 protein: CASSHYGTGQYPANDEQYF
CDR3 DNA: TGTGCCAGCAGTCATTATGGGACAGGGCAATATCCAGCCAATGACGAGCAGTACTTC
J gene: TRBJ2-7
D gene: TRBD1
V gene: TRBV11-3
clone size: NA

CDR3 protein: CASSGDRNTEAFF
CDR3 DNA: TGTGCCAGCAGCGGTGACAGAAACACTGAAGCTTTCTTT
J gene: TRBJ1-1
D gene: NA
V gene: TRBV11-2
clone size: NA

CDR3 protein: CASSQPFGGGEREKLFF
CDR3 DNA: TGCGCCAGCAGCCAACCCTTCGGGGGTGGGGAGAGGGAAAAACTGTTTTTT
J gene: TRBJ1-4
D gene: NA
V gene: TRBV4-1
clone size: once